A selection of T cell receptor beta chains follows, all from one sample in a study of regulatory T cells in long-lasting Graves disease. TCRdb called the multiplex PCR reads again in MiXCR, with one record for every CDR3 protein. Of under 500,000 distinct CDR3 sequences in the sample, about 20% were seen once. The sample in question was peripheral blood mononuclear cells (PBMCs), obtained when the disease was refractory, from a patient treated with antithyroid drugs. These receptors were collected from a female donor with Graves disease. The CDR3 runs from the conserved cysteine through the conserved F or W. The D gene is left open where the match is weak. Clone size is not always given. Where it is, it says once, few, many or a class for expanded clones.

NA,TRBJ2-5,NA,TRBV5-4,17,TGTGCCAGCAGCTGGGGGGGGGCTAGCGTGTTACAAGAGACCCAGTACTTC,CASSWGGASVLQETQYF
NA,TRBJ2-7,NA,TRBV27,11,TGTGCCAGCAGAAATACCTACGAGCAGTACTTC,CASRNTYEQYF
NA,TRBJ1-2,many,TRBV2,13,TGTGCCAGCAGTGAAGGGGGGATCGATGGCTACACCTTC,CASSEGGIDGYTF
NA,TRBJ2-3,many,TRBV11-2,17,TGTGCCAGCAGCTTAGGTATCGGGAGAGCCCACACAGATACGCAGTATTTT,CASSLGIGRAHTDTQYF
NA,TRBJ2-7,NA,TRBV19,13,TGTGCCAGTAGTATGCAGGGAACCTACGAGCAGTACTTC,CASSMQGTYEQYF
NA,TRBJ2-6,NA,TRBV6-6,17,TGTGCCAGCAGTTACTCGGGGGACCTCTCTGGGGCCAACGTCCTGACTTTC,CASSYSGDLSGANVLTF
NA,TRBJ1-5,few,TRBV5-6,15,TGTGCCAGCAGCTTGGCGGTCGTTGGCAATCAGCCCCAGCATTTT,CASSLAVVGNQPQHF
NA,TRBJ1-1,NA,TRBV19,14,TGTGCCAGTAGTATTGGCACCTCGAACACTGAAGCTTTCTTT,CASSIGTSNTEAFF
TRBD2,TRBJ2-7,NA,TRBV7-8,18,TGTGCCAGCAGCTTAGTCGATATAGTCCTAGCGGCCTACTACGAGCAGTACTTC,CASSLVDIVLAAYYEQYF
NA,TRBJ1-2,many,TRBV5-1,14,TGCGCCAGCAGCTTGGGGCGACGCCCGTATGGCTACACCTTC,CASSLGRRPYGYTF
NA,TRBJ1-1,many,TRBV5-1,15,TGCGCCAGCAGCACCGGGACGGCCGGCGGCACTGAAGCTTTCTTT,CASSTGTAGGTEAFF
TRBD2,TRBJ2-7,few,TRBV6-1,16,TGTGCCAGCAGAAGCGACGAGGGAGGGTTTTTTTACGAGCAGTACTTC,CASRSDEGGFFYEQYF
TRBD1,TRBJ2-7,NA,TRBV4-1,15,TGCGCCAGCAGCCAAGAGGGGACAGGGGACTACGAGCAGTACTTC,CASSQEGTGDYEQYF
NA,TRBJ1-5,many,TRBV20-1,15,TGCAGTGCTAGATGGGGGTCAGGGATCAGTCAGCCCCAGCATTTT,CSARWGSGISQPQHF
TRBD1,TRBJ1-5,NA,TRBV28,19,TGTGCCACCCATAAGGACAACCCGAAGGACAGGGGGAAAGAACAGCCCCAGCATTTT,CATHKDNPKDRGKEQPQHF
NA,TRBJ1-5,NA,TRBV6-2/TRBV6-3,14,TGTGCCAGCAGTTACCCGGCTTTCAATCAGCCCCAGCGTTTT,CASSYPAFNQPQRF
TRBD2,TRBJ2-7,many,TRBV12-3/TRBV12-4,17,TGTGCCAGCAGTTTGGTACTAGCGGCCTTATCGGCGAGCGAGCAGTACTTC,CASSLVLAALSASEQYF
TRBD1,TRBJ2-7,NA,TRBV29-1,14,TGCAGCGTTGTCACAGGGGGTAAGACCTACGAGCAGTACTTC,CSVVTGGKTYEQYF
NA,TRBJ1-5,NA,TRBV7-2,16,TGTGCCAGCAGCATCAGGACAGTCAATAGCAGTCAGCCCCAGCATTTT,CASSIRTVNSSQPQHF
NA,TRBJ2-1,NA,TRBV6-1,14,TGTGCCAGCCGAACTGGCGGGACCTACAATGAGCAGTTCTTC,CASRTGGTYNEQFF
NA,TRBJ1-1,few,TRBV9,16,TGTGCCAGCAGCGCCTGGCCGGGCCAAGGGAGCACTGAAGCTTTCTTT,CASSAWPGQGSTEAFF
NA,TRBJ2-7,NA,TRBV7-6,15,TGTGCCAGCAGCTTAGCGCGACACAGGGCTAGCGAGCAGTACTTC,CASSLARHRASEQYF
NA,TRBJ2-7,NA,TRBV7-2,16,TGTGCCAGCAGCCGAGTGTCGGCAGGGGGGACCTACGAGCAGTACTTC,CASSRVSAGGTYEQYF
TRBD1,TRBJ2-7,few,TRBV27,15,TGTGCCAGCAGTTCAAGGACAGGGGGTGCCTACGAGCAGTACTTC,CASSSRTGGAYEQYF
NA,TRBJ2-5,many,TRBV15,13,TGTGCCACCAGCAGAGGACTGAAAGAGACCCAGTACTTC,CATSRGLKETQYF
TRBD2,TRBJ2-7,many,TRBV6-1,15,TGTGCCAGCTCCGGACTAGCGGGAGTATTGGACGAGCAGTACTTC,CASSGLAGVLDEQYF
NA,TRBJ1-6,few,TRBV30,15,TGTGCCTGGAGTGTTTCCACTCCAGGGAATTCACCCCTCCACTTT,CAWSVSTPGNSPLHF
TRBD1,TRBJ1-2,NA,TRBV6-1,16,TGTGCCAGCAGAGGGGGGACAGGGGGCGGCAACTATGGCTACACCTTC,CASRGGTGGGNYGYTF
NA,TRBJ1-6,NA,TRBV5-6,15,TGTGCCAGCAGCTTGGCCCGAAGGCCTAATTCACCCCTCCACTTT,CASSLARRPNSPLHF
NA,TRBJ1-2,many,TRBV30,14,TGTGCCTGGAGTGTAGGGGGACTGGACTATGGCTACACCTTC,CAWSVGGLDYGYTF
TRBD2,TRBJ2-2,few,TRBV18,17,TGTGCCAGCTCACGGAGAGAAACTAGCGGGAGCACCGGGGAGCTGTTTTTT,CASSRRETSGSTGELFF
NA,TRBJ2-7,NA,TRBV18,14,TGTGCCAGCTCACCAATATCAGGATCCTACGAGCAGTACTTC,CASSPISGSYEQYF
NA,TRBJ1-1,many,TRBV11-1,15,TGTGCCAGCAGCCAAGAGAGGGGGTTGAACACTGAAGCTTTCTTT,CASSQERGLNTEAFF
NA,TRBJ2-7,many,TRBV7-2,13,TGTGCCAGCAGCTTCAGGGCCTATACCGAGCAGTACTTC,CASSFRAYTEQYF
NA,TRBJ1-1,many,TRBV30,15,TGTGCCTGGAGCGGGACGTCCCACAGGAACACTGAAGCTTTCTTT,CAWSGTSHRNTEAFF
NA,TRBJ2-2,many,TRBV30,15,TGTGCCTGGAGTTTGGGGAGGACGAACACCGGGGAGCTGTTTTTT,CAWSLGRTNTGELFF